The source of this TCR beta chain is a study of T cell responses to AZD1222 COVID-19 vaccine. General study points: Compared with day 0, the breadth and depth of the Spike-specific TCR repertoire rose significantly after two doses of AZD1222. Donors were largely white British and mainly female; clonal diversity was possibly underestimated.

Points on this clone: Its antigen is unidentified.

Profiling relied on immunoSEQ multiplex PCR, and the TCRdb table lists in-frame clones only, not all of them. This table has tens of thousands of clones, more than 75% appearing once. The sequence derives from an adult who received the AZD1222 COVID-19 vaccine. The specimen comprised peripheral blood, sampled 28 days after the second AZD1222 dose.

CDR3 in DNA: TGTGCCAGCAGCCCCACTCGGACTAGCTACGAGCAGTACTTC. Translated, it gives CASSPTRTSYEQYF. J is TRBJ2-7 and V is TRBV2; 7 nucleotides agree with TRBD2. This CDR3 has 14 amino acids. Germline CDR1 reads SNHLY; CDR2 reads FYNNEI. Trimming cost V 6 bases and J 3 bases; bases outside gene matches: 8. The variable domain in full, with the rest retrieved from reference TRBV2 and TRBJ2-7, is EPEVTQTPSHQVTQMGQEVILRCVPISNHLYFYWYRQILGQKVEFLVSFYNNEISEKSEIFDDQFSVERPDGSNFTLKIRSTKLEDSAMYFCASSPTRTSYEQYFGPGTRLTVT.